A selection of T cell receptor beta chains follows, all from one sample in a study of blood T cell repertoires in COVID-19. The protocol was immunoSEQ multiplex PCR, while the TCRdb copy is restricted to in-frame clones and leaves out a portion. The sample yields around 100,000 clones, 65% to 80% seen once. Source material: peripheral blood. These receptors all come from a man between 65 and 85 years old with active or convalescent COVID-19. The CDR3 runs from the conserved cysteine through the conserved F or W. D genes are given only for firm matches. Not all rows give a size; the values are once, few, many and, for expanded clones, a class.

clone_size: NA; v_call: TRBV3-1/TRBV3-2; j_call: TRBJ2-2; d_call: TRBD2; cdr3_nt: TGTGCCAGCAGCCAGGCGGGAGAAACCGGGGAGCTGTTTTTT; cdr3_aa: CASSQAGETGELFF
clone_size: NA; v_call: TRBV3-1/TRBV3-2; j_call: TRBJ2-7; d_call: NA; cdr3_nt: TGTGCCAGCAGCCAAGATCCCGAGTACGAGCAGTACTTC; cdr3_aa: CASSQDPEYEQYF
clone_size: few; v_call: TRBV19; j_call: TRBJ1-4; d_call: NA; cdr3_nt: TGTGCCAGTAGTAAAGTAGCTGGGGGGTATGAAAAACTGTTTTTT; cdr3_aa: CASSKVAGGYEKLFF
clone_size: NA; v_call: TRBV5-1; j_call: TRBJ2-7; d_call: TRBD1; cdr3_nt: TGCGCCAGCAGCCTAGGCGGTGGGGCAGGGGGCCAAGGAACCTACGAGCAGTACTTC; cdr3_aa: CASSLGGGAGGQGTYEQYF
clone_size: NA; v_call: TRBV12-5; j_call: TRBJ2-3; d_call: NA; cdr3_nt: TGTGCTAGTGGTCCGGGTATAGGTGGAGATACGCAGTATTTT; cdr3_aa: CASGPGIGGDTQYF
clone_size: NA; v_call: TRBV18; j_call: TRBJ1-1; d_call: NA; cdr3_nt: TGTGCCAGCTCACACAGGGAGTTTGTGGCGAACACTGAAGCTTTCTTT; cdr3_aa: CASSHREFVANTEAFF
clone_size: once; v_call: TRBV19; j_call: TRBJ1-1; d_call: TRBD1; cdr3_nt: TGTGCCAGTAGACCCCCAGGGGGAACTGAAGCTTTCTTT; cdr3_aa: CASRPPGGTEAFF
clone_size: NA; v_call: TRBV6-6; j_call: TRBJ1-1; d_call: TRBD1; cdr3_nt: TGTGCCAGCAGTTTCACGGGACAGGGGAACACTGAAGCTTTCTTT; cdr3_aa: CASSFTGQGNTEAFF
clone_size: NA; v_call: TRBV6-6; j_call: TRBJ1-5; d_call: NA; cdr3_nt: TGTGCCAGCAGTTACCCTTTCAGGAGCAATCAGCCCCAGCATTTT; cdr3_aa: CASSYPFRSNQPQHF
clone_size: once; v_call: TRBV11-2; j_call: TRBJ2-6; d_call: TRBD1; cdr3_nt: TGTGCCAGCAGCTCTCAGGGGGCGTCCGGGGCCAACGTCCTGACTTTC; cdr3_aa: CASSSQGASGANVLTF
clone_size: NA; v_call: TRBV11-2; j_call: TRBJ2-5; d_call: TRBD2; cdr3_nt: TGTGCCAGCAGCTTAGTTACTCTAGCGGGGGCGAGGGAGACCCAGTACTTC; cdr3_aa: CASSLVTLAGARETQYF
clone_size: NA; v_call: TRBV6-5; j_call: TRBJ2-3; d_call: TRBD1; cdr3_nt: TGTGCCAGCAGTTACGGGGGACAGGGGTTTTCAGATACGCAGTATTTT; cdr3_aa: CASSYGGQGFSDTQYF
clone_size: NA; v_call: TRBV28; j_call: TRBJ1-2; d_call: TRBD1; cdr3_nt: TGTGCCAGCAGTTTTAGGGACAGGAACTATGGCTACACCTTC; cdr3_aa: CASSFRDRNYGYTF
clone_size: many; v_call: TRBV7-9; j_call: TRBJ2-5; d_call: NA; cdr3_nt: TGTGCCAGCAGCCGGATTCAGGGTCCGCAAGAGACCCAGTACTTC; cdr3_aa: CASSRIQGPQETQYF
clone_size: NA; v_call: TRBV28; j_call: TRBJ1-4; d_call: TRBD1; cdr3_nt: TGTGCCAGCAGTCAACCGGGACAGGGACAGGAGGAAAAACTGTTTTTT; cdr3_aa: CASSQPGQGQEEKLFF